Listed below are T cell receptor beta chains from one sample, sequenced in a study of T cell changes during pregnancy in multiple sclerosis. The protocol was immunoSEQ multiplex PCR, while the TCRdb copy is restricted to in-frame clones and leaves out a portion. Seen here are tens of thousands of clones, 85% to 95% observed once, and the top ten hold approximately 2%. Sample: peripheral blood, taken after pregnancy. The origin of the receptors is a female donor with multiple sclerosis, enrolled in a pregnancy study. CDR3s include the opening cysteine and the closing phenylalanine or tryptophan. Each record gives: J gene, D gene, clone size, V gene, CDR3 protein, CDR3 DNA. The D gene is left open where the match is weak. Only some rows state a clone size, as once, few, many or a class for expanded clones.

>TRBJ2-3|TRBD2|NA|TRBV10-3
CAIRGLAGSTDTQYF
TGTGCCATCAGGGGACTAGCGGGAAGCACAGATACGCAGTATTTT
>TRBJ1-2|TRBD1|few|TRBV18
CASSPLGQGDNYGYTF
TGTGCCAGCTCACCACTGGGGCAGGGGGATAACTATGGCTACACCTTC
>TRBJ2-5|NA|once|TRBV9
CASSKGGGGPRQGTQYF
TGTGCCAGCAGCAAAGGGGGAGGGGGTCCTCGCCAAGGGACCCAGTACTTC
>TRBJ2-2|TRBD1|few|TRBV6-5
CASRSGQVPGELFF
TGTGCCAGCAGATCCGGACAGGTTCCCGGGGAGCTGTTTTTT
>TRBJ2-7|TRBD2|NA|TRBV23-1
CASSPEGRAHEQYF
TGCGCCAGCAGCCCTGAGGGGAGGGCCCACGAGCAGTACTTC
>TRBJ1-2|NA|NA|TRBV6-4
CASTHRVGYTF
TGTGCCAGCACCCATAGAGTCGGCTACACCTTC
>TRBJ2-2|TRBD2|NA|TRBV18
CASSPLPLSSGHTGELFF
TGTGCCAGCTCACCTCTACCTCTCTCTAGCGGACACACCGGGGAGCTGTTTTTT
>TRBJ2-1|NA|NA|TRBV11-2
CASGLRREQFF
TGTGCCAGCGGCCTGCGGCGTGAGCAGTTCTTC
>TRBJ2-7|TRBD2|NA|TRBV9
CASSVGAGGTYEQYF
TGTGCCAGCAGCGTAGGGGCGGGGGGAACCTACGAGCAGTACTTC
>TRBJ1-3|NA|NA|TRBV14
CASSQGELYLSGNTIYF
TGTGCCAGCAGCCAAGGAGAGCTATACCTCTCTGGAAACACCATATATTTT
>TRBJ1-2|NA|NA|TRBV7-2
CASSLTEIYGYTF
TGTGCCAGCAGCCTCACAGAGATCTATGGCTACACCTTC
>TRBJ2-7|NA|NA|TRBV5-1
CASSLAPDSYEQYF
TGCGCCAGCAGCTTGGCCCCTGACAGCTACGAGCAGTACTTC
>TRBJ1-2|NA|NA|TRBV7-2
CASSLYSGNGYTF
TGTGCCAGCAGCTTATATTCAGGGAATGGCTACACCTTC
>TRBJ2-2|TRBD1|NA|TRBV7-2
CASSPRTGTAGELFF
TGTGCCAGCAGCCCGCGGACAGGGACGGCCGGGGAGCTGTTTTTT
>TRBJ2-7|NA|NA|TRBV5-4
CASSLDYSYEQYF
TGTGCCAGCAGCCTCGACTACTCCTACGAGCAGTACTTC
>TRBJ1-2|TRBD1|NA|TRBV9
CASSTRDRGLYGYTF
TGTGCCAGCAGCACGAGGGACAGGGGATTATATGGCTACACCTTC
>TRBJ2-7|NA|NA|TRBV6-5
CASSYTGDTYEQYF
TGTGCCAGCAGTTACACCGGGGATACCTACGAGCAGTACTTC
>TRBJ2-5|NA|NA|TRBV27
CASSFTGTTETQYF
TGTGCCAGCAGTTTCACAGGGACGACAGAGACCCAGTACTTC
>TRBJ2-7|TRBD1|NA|TRBV11-3
CASSLDRNSYEQYF
TGTGCCAGCAGCTTGGACAGGAACTCCTACGAGCAGTACTTC
>TRBJ2-3|TRBD2|NA|TRBV7-6
CASSLEPSGTDTQYF
TGTGCCAGCAGCTTAGAACCTAGCGGGACAGATACGCAGTATTTT
>TRBJ2-2|TRBD1|NA|TRBV4-2
CASSQRTGGARTGELFF
TGTGCCAGCAGCCAACGGACAGGGGGCGCAAGAACCGGGGAGCTGTTTTTT
>TRBJ1-2|TRBD1|NA|TRBV5-6
CASSGGTGGFGGYTF
TGTGCCAGCAGCGGAGGGACAGGGGGCTTCGGGGGCTACACCTTC
>TRBJ1-5|TRBD1|few|TRBV6-1
CASSVDRGMGQPQHF
TGTGCCAGCAGTGTGGACAGGGGTATGGGTCAGCCCCAGCATTTT
>TRBJ2-5|TRBD2|NA|TRBV7-9
CASSLSASGRLTQYF
TGTGCCAGCAGCTTATCCGCTAGCGGGAGACTGACCCAGTACTTC
>TRBJ1-2|TRBD1|NA|TRBV30
CAWSGAGQGTTEGGYTF
TGTGCCTGGAGTGGAGCGGGACAGGGTACGACCGAGGGTGGCTACACCTTC
>TRBJ1-1|TRBD1|NA|TRBV27
CASMGQLNTEAFF
TGTGCCAGCATGGGACAGCTGAACACTGAAGCTTTCTTT
>TRBJ1-3|NA|NA|TRBV30
CAWSGGSISGNTIYF
TGTGCCTGGAGTGGAGGGAGTATCTCTGGAAACACCATATATTTT
>TRBJ2-7|TRBD2|NA|TRBV18
CASSPVTSGSSEQYF
TGTGCCAGCTCACCAGTTACTAGCGGGAGTAGCGAGCAGTACTTC
>TRBJ1-4|NA|NA|TRBV30
CAWSLGTSLSNEKLFF
TGTGCCTGGAGTCTAGGGACAAGCCTTTCTAATGAAAAACTGTTTTTT
>TRBJ1-2|TRBD1|NA|TRBV6-5
CASSYVTGALGYTF
TGTGCCAGCAGTTACGTCACAGGGGCTCTTGGCTACACCTTC
>TRBJ1-1|NA|NA|TRBV27
CASSLDLRHTEAFF
TGTGCCAGCAGTTTGGACTTAAGGCACACTGAAGCTTTCTTT
>TRBJ2-7|TRBD2|NA|TRBV10-3
CAISESGGFSYEQYF
TGTGCCATCAGTGAAAGCGGGGGTTTCTCCTACGAGCAGTACTTC
>TRBJ1-1|NA|NA|TRBV6-5
CASSYARTALEAFF
TGTGCCAGCAGTTACGCCCGGACAGCTCTTGAAGCTTTCTTT
>TRBJ1-6|TRBD1|NA|TRBV30
CAWSVRRDSTYNSPLHF
TGTGCCTGGAGTGTTAGGCGGGACAGCACTTATAATTCACCCCTCCACTTT
>TRBJ1-3|NA|NA|TRBV6-5
CASARSSGNTIYF
TGTGCCAGCGCGAGAAGCTCTGGAAACACCATATATTTT
>TRBJ2-1|NA|NA|TRBV11-2
CASSPVSLYNEQFF
TGTGCCAGCAGCCCGGTTTCGCTGTACAATGAGCAGTTCTTC
>TRBJ2-7|NA|NA|TRBV25-1
CASSASGVYEQYF
TGTGCCAGCAGTGCTTCGGGGGTTTACGAGCAGTACTTC
>TRBJ1-2|NA|NA|TRBV19
CASSTTYRVTSYTF
TGTGCCAGTAGTACCACCTACAGGGTAACGAGCTACACCTTC
>TRBJ1-2|TRBD1|few|TRBV7-6
CASSTGQGIYGYTF
TGTGCCAGCAGCACAGGACAGGGCATCTATGGCTACACCTTC
>TRBJ2-3|TRBD1|NA|TRBV4-2
CASRTGFTDTQYF
TGTGCCAGCAGGACAGGGTTCACAGATACGCAGTATTTT
>TRBJ1-1|TRBD1|NA|TRBV19
CASSTDRGLNTEAFF
TGTGCCAGTAGTACGGACAGGGGGCTGAACACTGAAGCTTTCTTT
>TRBJ2-7|TRBD2|NA|TRBV4-2
CASRPSGGAYEQYF
TGTGCCAGCCGTCCTAGCGGGGGGGCCTACGAGCAGTACTTC
>TRBJ2-2|TRBD1|NA|TRBV6-1
CASSEGDRGVGRELFF
TGTGCCAGCAGTGAAGGGGACAGGGGGGTCGGCAGGGAGCTGTTTTTT
>TRBJ1-1|NA|NA|TRBV6-5
CASSYSEDSSNTEAFF
TGTGCCAGCAGTTACTCGGAGGACAGCTCCAACACTGAAGCTTTCTTT
>TRBJ2-1|TRBD1|NA|TRBV4-3
CASSHKIGDRETYNEQFF
TGCGCCAGCAGCCACAAGATAGGGGACAGGGAAACCTACAATGAGCAGTTCTTC
>TRBJ2-7|TRBD2|NA|TRBV5-1
CASSGLAGAEGFEQYF
TGCGCCAGCAGTGGCCTAGCGGGAGCAGAGGGGTTCGAGCAGTACTTC
>TRBJ2-3|TRBD2|once|TRBV6-4
CASSDSPSGITDTQYF
TGTGCCAGCAGTGACTCGCCTAGCGGAATCACAGATACGCAGTATTTT
>TRBJ1-5|NA|once|TRBV10-3
CAISDEGGGSNQPQHF
TGTGCCATCAGTGACGAGGGGGGGGGTAGCAATCAGCCCCAGCATTTT
>TRBJ2-7|NA|NA|TRBV2
CASSEANSSYEQYF
TGTGCCAGCAGTGAAGCTAACAGCTCCTACGAGCAGTACTTC
>TRBJ2-3|TRBD2|NA|TRBV29-1
CSVEGDGGLAGPTDTQYF
TGCAGCGTTGAGGGGGACGGGGGACTAGCGGGACCCACAGATACGCAGTATTTT
>TRBJ2-7|TRBD1|NA|TRBV7-2
CASSFLGTGSDEQYF
TGTGCCAGCAGCTTCCTTGGGACAGGGAGCGACGAGCAGTACTTC
>TRBJ1-1|NA|NA|TRBV4-3
CASSQVPPDGMNTEAFF
TGCGCCAGCAGCCAAGTCCCCCCTGACGGGATGAACACTGAAGCTTTCTTT
>TRBJ2-1|TRBD2|once|TRBV9
CASSVGLAEFSNEQFF
TGTGCCAGCAGCGTTGGACTAGCGGAGTTCTCCAATGAGCAGTTCTTC
>TRBJ2-7|TRBD2|NA|TRBV6-5
CASSGAGGRYEQYF
TGTGCCAGCAGCGGCGCGGGGGGACGCTACGAGCAGTACTTC
>TRBJ1-3|TRBD1|NA|TRBV29-1
CSVEQGAGNTIYF
TGCAGCGTTGAACAGGGGGCTGGAAACACCATATATTTT
>TRBJ1-2|NA|NA|TRBV4-1
CASSQDEGLGYGYTF
TGCGCCAGCAGCCAAGATGAGGGATTAGGCTATGGCTACACCTTC